These 17 T cell receptor beta chains came from one sample sequenced in a study of shared clonotypes between healthy human individuals. Positively selected for CCR7, the CD45RO-negative cells used as naive CD8 cells excluded terminally differentiated effector memory CD45RA+ cells. The protocol was immunoSEQ multiplex PCR, while the TCRdb copy is restricted to in-frame clones and leaves out a portion. The profile shows about 2.2 million clones, 90% to 95% of them singletons. Input material: naive CD8+ T cells from PBMCs. All receptors come from a man aged 18-30 years in good health. Some clones in this sample may be carry-over from other donors' samples.

The CDR3 here is CASSPSGLVAANEQFF. The DNA of the CDR3 is TGTGCCAGCAGCCCGTCTGGACTAGTCGCGGCCAATGAGCAGTTCTTC. The chain has TRBV4-2 and TRBJ2-1, with 7 nucleotides matching TRBD2. After removal of 4 bases from V and 6 bases from J, the junction contained 12 bases not matched to a gene. The CDR3 has 16 amino acids. Per germline, CDR1 LGHNA and CDR2 YNFKEQ.

This chain uses TRBV14 with TRBJ2-1; 12 nucleotides agree with TRBD2. CDR3 length equals 19 residues. V dropped 4 bases and J dropped 0; count of bases not matched to a gene: 10. Germline V gene data show CDR1 as SGHDN and CDR2 as FVKESK. CDR3 protein: CASSRITGLAGPSYNEQFF. As DNA, the CDR3 is TGTGCCAGCAGCCGGATCACGGGACTAGCGGGCCCCTCCTACAATGAGCAGTTCTTC.

The V call is TRBV6-5, the J call TRBJ2-2; a possible D gene is TRBD2 (6 bases). The CDR3 totals 15 residues. With 2 bases removed from V and 3 bases from J, the gap between germline ends came to 10 bases. CDR1 is MNHEY, CDR2 SVGAGI, per germline. The CDR3 DNA reads TGTGCCAGCAGTTACGGGGCTAGCGACACCGGGGAGCTGTTTTTT. It is translated as CASSYGASDTGELFF.

This clone was counted a few times. The chain carries TRBV11-2 and TRBJ1-1; D gene ambiguous. The germline CDR1 and CDR2 sequences are SGHAT and FQNNGV. With 4 bases removed from V and 4 bases from J, the gap between germline ends came to 7 bases. The CDR3 runs 12 residues. CDR3 coding DNA: TGTGCCAGCAGCTCCCCCGGCACTGAAGCTTTCTTT. Its translation is CASSSPGTEAFF.

This clone came up once. The chain has TRBV4-1 and TRBJ2-2, with 9 bases matching TRBD2. Germline loops: CDR1 MGHRA, CDR2 YSYEKL. V gave up 11 bases and J gave up 4 bases; unmatched junction bases: 11. The CDR3 totals 15 residues. The DNA of the CDR3 is TGCGCCTGCTACCGCGGGAGGGCGGCCACCGGGGAGCTGTTTTTT. This encodes CACYRGRAATGELFF.

The chain is built from TRBV5-1 and TRBJ1-1; D unclear. CDR1 and CDR2 (germline): SGHRS, YFSETQ. Trimming shortened V by 8 bases and J by 1 base, and 12 bases separated the two germline ends. The CDR3 extends over 13 amino acids. The CDR3, as DNA: TGCGCCAGTAGAGTTTTTCAGAACACTGAAGCTTTCTTT. Translated: CASRVFQNTEAFF.

The chain joins TRBV10-3 to TRBJ2-5; a weak D match, TRBD1 (7 bases). Looked up from germline, CDR1 is ENHRY and CDR2 is SYGVKD. The V and J ends lost 8 bases and 3 bases respectively, with 13 bases between them. The length of the CDR3 is 13 residues. The CDR3 is CAISFRGEETQYF. DNA of the CDR3: TGTGCCATCTCATTCAGGGGGGAAGAGACCCAGTACTTC.

The rearrangement joins TRBV19 to TRBJ2-1; 12 positions agree with TRBD2. This CDR3 region has 18 residues. Germline trimming cut 1 base from V and 5 bases from J; bases unmatched to any gene: 9. Per germline, CDR1 LNHDA and CDR2 SQIVND (reference sequence). The CDR3 region is CASSIGVPRLAGDNEQFF. CDR3 DNA sequence: TGTGCCAGTAGTATAGGGGTCCCCCGACTAGCGGGGGACAATGAGCAGTTCTTC.

This chain uses TRBV7-8 with TRBJ2-1, with TRBD2 matching over 10 bases. This CDR3 spans 17 amino acids. Germline V lookup: CDR1 SGHVS, CDR2 FQNEAQ. Losses at the gene ends were 3 bases for V and 7 bases for J; bases not matched to a gene: 12. DNA of the CDR3: TGTGCCAGCAGCTTCCCAACAGGACTAGCGGTGCCGAATGAGCAGTTCTTC. This encodes CASSFPTGLAVPNEQFF.

The chain combines TRBV2 with TRBJ2-1, with a possible D match to TRBD2 (6 bases). With 0 bases removed from V and 8 bases from J, the gap between germline ends came to 20 bases. There are 17 residues in the CDR3. The germline V gene encodes CDR1 SNHLY and CDR2 FYNNEI. Here the CDR3 reads CASSEAFTKRGSDEQFF. CDR3 coding DNA: TGTGCCAGCAGTGAAGCGTTTACTAAACGGGGGAGCGATGAGCAGTTCTTC.

The V and J genes are TRBV25-1 and TRBJ2-7; a possible D gene is TRBD1 (6 bases). The germline CDR1 and CDR2 sequences are MGHDK and SYGVNS. The CDR3 contains 15 residues. The V and J ends lost 3 bases and 2 bases respectively, with 14 bases between them. For the CDR3, the DNA is TGTGCCAGCAGTGATATTAGACAGGCCACCTACGAGCAGTACTTC. The encoded protein is CASSDIRQATYEQYF.

With respect to this clone: The sample contains more than one DNA sequence encoding this CDR3. This sequence joins TRBV7-8 and TRBJ2-7; the D gene is possibly TRBD1 (6 bases). This CDR3 is built from 12 residues. Trimming left V 5 bases short and J 4 bases short, with 9 bases between. Looked up from germline, CDR1 is SGHVS and CDR2 is FQNEAQ. The CDR3 region has the DNA TGTGCCAGCAGCCTTAGGGGGTACGAGCAGTACTTC. This translates into CASSLRGYEQYF.

V is TRBV9 and J is TRBJ1-2; possibly TRBD1 for D (5 bases). V was cut by 1 base and J by 1 base, with 11 bases left in between. The V gene's germline CDR1 is SGDLS and CDR2 YYNGEE. The CDR3 extends over 15 amino acids. The CDR3 region is CASSVSREGNYGYTF. As DNA, the CDR3 is TGTGCCAGCAGCGTAAGCAGGGAGGGTAACTATGGCTACACCTTC.

This rearrangement joins TRBV12-5 to TRBJ1-1; D remains unclear. Between the trimmed V and J ends, which lost 3 bases and 7 bases, there was a span of 6 bases. Per germline, CDR1 LGHNT and CDR2 FRNRAP. CDR3 length: 11 amino acids. CDR3 amino acids: CASGFGREAFF. DNA of the CDR3: TGTGCTAGTGGTTTTGGCCGTGAAGCTTTCTTT.

As regards this clone: Within the sample, other DNA sequences also encode this same CDR3. The CDR3 nucleotides are TGTGCCAGCAGTTTATCGGCAGGGTCTGGAAACACCATATATTTT. Its translation: CASSLSAGSGNTIYF. The chain recombines TRBV27 with TRBJ1-3; D might be TRBD1 (5 bases). V lost 0 bases and J 1 base, leaving 7 bases between the germline ends. CDR1 is MNHEY and CDR2 is SMNVEV in the germline V gene (reference sequence). The CDR3 contains 15 residues.

This chain uses TRBV27 with TRBJ2-7, with D perhaps matching TRBD1 (5 bases). This CDR3 is built from 12 residues. The germline V gene has CDR1 MNHEY and CDR2 SMNVEV (reference sequence). Trimming removed 4 bases from V and 6 bases from J, with 10 bases in between. CDR3 in DNA: TGTGCCAGCAGTTCCGCAGGGTTCGAGCAGTACTTC. This codes for CASSSAGFEQYF.

On this clone itself: This sample includes further DNA sequences coding for the same CDR3. The CDR3 nucleotides are TGTGCCAGCCGGGTTAACACTGAAGCTTTCTTT. Protein sequence: CASRVNTEAFF. The V call is TRBV28, the J call TRBJ1-1, with no clear D. V shed 8 bases and J shed 2 bases, with 6 bases lying between them. This CDR3 has 11 residues. Germline lookup yields CDR1 MDHEN and CDR2 SYDVKM. Filled out from reference TRBV28 and TRBJ1-1, the complete variable domain reads DVKVTQSSRYLVKRTGEKVFLECVQDMDHENMFWYRQDPGLGLRLIYFSYDVKMKEKGDIPEGYSVSREKKERFSLILESASTNQTSMYLCASRVNTEAFFGQGTRLTVV.